A selection of T cell receptor beta chains follows, all from one sample in a study of tumor-infiltrating lymphocytes in localized non-small cell lung cancer. TCRdb's copy holds only in-frame clones and misses some; the assay was immunoSEQ multiplex PCR. Here the sample spans about 10,000 clones, 60% being singletons. Sequencing was done on a sample of uninvolved lung tissue not adjacent to the tumor. Source of these receptors: a human donor with non-small cell lung cancer. CDR3s include the opening cysteine and the closing phenylalanine or tryptophan.

TRBV6-1	15	CASNPLAGPSYEQYF
TRBV11-2	14	CASIPRTGGYEQYF
TRBV5-4	15	CASSLGGASNQPQHF
TRBV7-2	14	CASSLAVKNTEAFF
TRBV25-1	14	CASSPPGTIGGYTF
TRBV5-1	15	CASSLAGAHTGELFF
TRBV7-9	14	CASSFPGQPYEQYF
TRBV7-3	15	CASSSQAGGTGELFF
TRBV6-1	14	CASSEGQMNTEAFF
TRBV28	15	CASSAGGANTGELFF